This T cell receptor (beta chain) was recovered during a study of T cell responses to AZD1222 COVID-19 vaccine. Remarks on this clone: Its antigen remains unidentified.

Study-level points and caveats: Nearly half of spike-specific TCRs reportedly target unmutated variant regions. Regions 160-218 and 743-854 held dominance among vaccine-associated CD4 TCRs, which spanned spike. Without day 14 samples, only post-peak T cell repertoires were studied.

TCRdb keeps only in-frame clones here, not all; method: immunoSEQ multiplex PCR. This sample has some 170,000 clones; 90% to 95% occur once, and the top ten carry about 3%. This clonotype originated in an adult in good health. Sequencing was performed on peripheral blood, taken on day 0 of AZD1222 vaccination.

CDR3: CASSARRGTDTQYF. In DNA, the CDR3 is TGTGCCAGCAGCGCCAGAAGAGGAACAGATACGCAGTATTTT. The V gene is TRBV9, the J gene TRBJ2-3, with unresolved D. The CDR3 sequence is 14 residues long. Germline V lookup: CDR1 SGDLS, CDR2 YYNGEE. V shed 3 bases and J shed 3 bases, with 11 bases lying between them.